The clone carrying this T cell receptor (beta chain) was seen a handful of times. The CDR3 covers 13 residues. Trimming took off 2 bases at V and 8 bases at J, with 12 bases between the two ends. Per the germline V gene, CDR1 is SGHVS and CDR2 is FQNEAQ. The data derive from a study of preoperative IRX-2 immunotherapy in early breast cancer. Treatment of the sample: preoperative locoregional IRX-2 cytokine immunotherapy. Patients received preoperative, locoregional IRX-2 cytokine immunotherapy in a phase Ib study. TCRdb's copy holds only in-frame clones and misses some; the assay was immunoSEQ multiplex PCR. The sample yields roughly 23,000 clones, 80% to 90% seen once.

This clonotype was sampled from a human donor with breast cancer. The material was tumor tissue, obtained after IRX-2 immunotherapy. This chain connects TRBV7-8 to TRBJ1-2; no firm D call. The CDR3 DNA reads TGTGCCAGCAGCTTAATAGGGTTCCAAGGCTACACCTTC. Encoded protein: CASSLIGFQGYTF.